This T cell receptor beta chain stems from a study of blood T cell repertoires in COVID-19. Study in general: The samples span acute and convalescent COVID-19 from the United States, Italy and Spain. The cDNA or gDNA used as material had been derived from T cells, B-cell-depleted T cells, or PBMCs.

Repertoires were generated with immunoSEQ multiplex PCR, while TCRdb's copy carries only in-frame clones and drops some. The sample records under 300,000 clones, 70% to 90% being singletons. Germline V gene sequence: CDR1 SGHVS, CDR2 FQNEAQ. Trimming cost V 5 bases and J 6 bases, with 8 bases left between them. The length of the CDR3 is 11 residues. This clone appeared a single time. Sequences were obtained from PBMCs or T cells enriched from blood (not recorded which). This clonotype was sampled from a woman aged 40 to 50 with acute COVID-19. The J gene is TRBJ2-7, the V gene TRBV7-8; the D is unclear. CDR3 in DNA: TGTGCCAGCAGCGAGCTTAGCGAGCAGTACTTC. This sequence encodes CASSELSEQYF.